The 24 T cell receptor beta chains listed next were all sequenced from one sample in a study of T cell clonality in common variable immunodeficiency. General observations from the study: Common variable immunodeficiency TCR beta sequences reportedly had fewer deletions and N-nucleotide insertions.

What these receptors recognize is not known. This table comes from immunoSEQ multiplex PCR, and its TCRdb copy is limited to in-frame clones, with some not included. Observed in the sample are some 21,000 clones, none of them singletons. What was sequenced was peripheral blood mononuclear cells. These receptors were obtained from a human donor with common variable immunodeficiency.

Remarks on this clone: The read halts 3 residues ahead of the CDR3 end, with the missing end drawn from the germline J gene. The V and J genes are TRBV7-2 and TRBJ2-7; unclear D gene. V was shortened by 3 bases and J by 0 bases, with 12 bases between the two germline ends. Germline V gives CDR1 SGHTA, CDR2 FQGNSA. The CDR3 sequence is 15 residues long. Incomplete CDR3 DNA: TGTGCCAGCAGCTTGTTCGATGTAGTCTCCTACGAG. It specifies CASSLFDVVSYE. The full CDR3 reads CASSLFDVVSYEQYF. The complete variable domain, with remaining parts taken from reference TRBV7-2 and TRBJ2-7, reads GAGVSQSPSNKVTEKGKDVELRCDPISGHTALYWYRQSLGQGLEFLIYFQGNSAPDKSGLPSDRFSAERTGGSVSTLTIQRTQQEDSAVYLCASSLFDVVSYEQYFGPGTRLTVT.

This clone was detected only a few times. The CDR3 extends 3 residues past the end of the read, so its final part is completed from the germline J gene. The chain has TRBV7-6 and TRBJ2-7; a possible D gene is TRBD2 (6 bases). Trimming cost V 8 bases and J 5 bases, with 19 bases left between them. The germline V gene encodes CDR1 SGHVS and CDR2 FNYEAQ. The CDR3 covers 14 residues. The DNA read from the CDR3 is TGTGCCAGCGGCGGGATGGCTAGCTGGCACGAG. This gives the protein CASGGMASWHE. The full CDR3 reads CASGGMASWHEQYF. Filled out from reference TRBV7-6 and TRBJ2-7, the complete variable domain reads GAGVSQSPRYKVTKRGQDVALRCDPISGHVSLYWYRQALGQGPEFLTYFNYEAQQDKSGLPNDRFSAERPEGSISTLTIQRTEQRDSAMYRCASGGMASWHEQYFGPGTRLTVT.

A remark on this clone: From the germline J gene comes the end of the CDR3, since the read stops 3 residues before it. This chain links TRBV19 with TRBJ1-5; 9 nucleotides line up with TRBD1. Germline CDR1 reads LNHDA; CDR2 reads SQIVND (reference sequence). With 7 bases clipped from V and 3 bases from J, the junction kept 7 bases outside the gene matches. The CDR3 has 15 amino acids. CDR3 DNA, as far as it was read: TGTGCCAGTACTCCCGGGACAGGGAACAATCAGCCC. Its translation: CASTPGTGNNQP. The entire CDR3 protein is CASTPGTGNNQPQHF.

Many counts were recorded for this clone. The DNA ends 3 residues before the CDR3 does, and the rest of the CDR3 is filled in from the germline J gene. The V call is TRBV7-3, the J call TRBJ2-2, with a tentative D call TRBD2 (5 bases). CDR3 length equals 15 residues. The ends were cut back, 0 bases at V and 0 bases at J, with 5 bases in the middle. CDR1 and CDR2 from the germline V gene are SGHTA and FQGTGA. CDR3 DNA (partial): TGTGCCAGCAGCTTAACGAGGGCGAACACCGGGGAG. Its protein product is CASSLTRANTGE. In full, the CDR3 is CASSLTRANTGELFF.

Judged by abundance, this clone is medium-sized. The CDR3 extends 3 residues past the end of the read, so its final part is completed from the germline J gene. This rearrangement joins TRBV29-1 to TRBJ1-2, with a tentative D call TRBD1 (5 bases). Germline V gives CDR1 SQVTM, CDR2 ANQGSEA. The CDR3 is made up of 12 amino acids. Trimming pared 6 bases from V and 5 bases from J, leaving 13 bases between. The CDR3 region is CSVTPDSYGYTF. The sequenced CDR3 bases are TGCAGCGTGACCCCCGACAGTTATGGC.

A remark on this clone: Read sequence stops 3 residues before the CDR3 end, and the germline J gene provides the missing end. The chain employs TRBV20-1 and TRBJ1-1; 7 positions match TRBD1. V shed 3 bases and J 5 bases; nucleotides not matched to a gene: 21. This CDR3 has 18 amino acids. The V gene's germline CDR1 is DFQATT and CDR2 SNEGSKA (reference sequence). CDR3 DNA (partial): TGCAGTGCTAGCTTAGCCCCAGACAGGGCGGTCATGAGGACTGAA. It yields the protein CSASLAPDRAVMRTE. The CDR3 in its entirety is CSASLAPDRAVMRTEAFF.

This clone was found many times. The sequenced fragment ends 3 residues before the CDR3 boundary, so the rest is inferred from the germline J gene. The chain combines TRBV5-1 with TRBJ1-6, with TRBD1 matching over 8 bases. The V gene's germline CDR1 is SGHRS and CDR2 YFSETQ. The CDR3 sequence is 14 residues long. The V gene end was trimmed by 6 bases and the J gene end by 7 bases; junction bases not matched to a gene: 6. CDR3 DNA (partial): TGCGCCAGCAAGTTACAGGGGGAAAATTCACCC. Protein: CASKLQGENSP. The complete CDR3 reads CASKLQGENSPLHF.

The chain's CDR3 is CASSFQQGNTGELFF. The covered CDR3 bases are TGTGCCAGCAGCTTTCAACAGGGAAACACCGGGGAG. This rearrangement joins TRBV7-2 to TRBJ2-2, with D possibly TRBD1 on 6 matching bases. The read ends 3 residues shy of where the CDR3 ends; the end is completed using the germline J gene. Looked up from germline, CDR1 is SGHTA and CDR2 is FQGNSA. This CDR3 region has 15 residues. Trimming stripped 3 bases from V and 2 bases from J, with 10 bases between.

This clone was counted a few times. Sequencing ends 3 residues short of the CDR3 end; the germline J gene provides the rest. V is TRBV19 and J is TRBJ1-2; D is perhaps TRBD1 (6 bases). Germline values: CDR1 LNHDA, CDR2 SQIVND (reference sequence). The germline V and J ends were trimmed by 3 bases and 3 bases, with 14 bases remaining between them. This CDR3 has 15 residues. The covered CDR3 bases are TGTGCCAGTAGTATCATCGGGACACCACACTATGGC. This encodes CASSIIGTPHYG. The whole CDR3 sequence is CASSIIGTPHYGYTF.

A word on this clone: Coverage ceases 3 residues before the CDR3 finishes, and the germline J gene fills in the end. V and J are TRBV6-1 and TRBJ1-1; unclear D gene. Trimming cost V 4 bases and J 0 bases, with 6 bases left between them. There are 13 residues in the CDR3. The germline V gene encodes CDR1 MNHNS and CDR2 SASEGT. The CDR3 protein is CASSVFVNTEAFF. CDR3 DNA (partial): TGTGCCAGCAGTGTCTTCGTGAACACTGAA.

On this clone: The CDR3 end falls 3 residues outside the read, so it is completed with the germline J gene. The V call is TRBV20-1, the J call TRBJ2-7; the match to TRBD2 covers 7 bases. The trim removed 3 bases at V and 5 bases at J, leaving 16 bases unmatched. The CDR3 consists of 16 residues. Germline assignment: CDR1 DFQATT and CDR2 SNEGSKA (reference sequence). The sequenced CDR3 bases are TGCAGTGCTAGCACCTCCCGACTAGCAGGGAGGGACGAG. It translates to CSASTSRLAGRDE. The full CDR3 protein reads CSASTSRLAGRDEQYF.

Concerning this clone itself: The CDR3 extends 3 residues past the end of the read, so its final part is completed from the germline J gene. The J gene is TRBJ2-7, the V gene TRBV30; 7 nucleotides agree with TRBD1. Germline V lookup: CDR1 GTSNPN, CDR2 SVGIG (reference sequence). Trimming took 1 base from V and 0 from J; bases not matched to a gene: 6. This CDR3 contains 15 residues. The DNA read from the CDR3 is TGTGCCTGGAGTGAGTATTGGGACAGCTCCTACGAG. It codes for CAWSEYWDSSYE. The entire CDR3 protein reads CAWSEYWDSSYEQYF.

This clone was counted only a few times. The sequenced fragment ends 3 residues before the CDR3 boundary, so the rest is inferred from the germline J gene. The chain employs TRBV2 and TRBJ1-1; 7 nucleotides line up with TRBD1. The CDR3 has 13 residues. The trim removed 6 bases at V and 0 bases at J, leaving 1 base unmatched. CDR1 is SNHLY, CDR2 FYNNEI, per germline. CDR3 DNA (partial): TGTGCCAGCAGGGGACAGCTGAACACTGAA. It specifies CASRGQLNTE. The entire CDR3 sequence reads CASRGQLNTEAFF.

The sample holds many counts of this clone. The read terminates 3 residues ahead of where the CDR3 ends, so the germline J gene completes it. The rearrangement uses TRBV18 and TRBJ1-1, with D possibly being TRBD1 (6 bases). Looked up from germline, CDR1 is KGHSH and CDR2 is LQKENI. The CDR3 is 12 amino acids. CDR3 protein: CASSPPGGLAFF. The sequenced CDR3 bases are TGTGCCAGCTCACCACCGGGGGGGCTT.

Details on this clone: The observed sequence ends 3 residues before the CDR3 terminus, with the missing tail filled in from the germline J gene. The rearrangement joins TRBV7-9 to TRBJ2-2; D gene unclear. The CDR3 runs 15 residues. Germline V gene sequence: CDR1 SEHNR, CDR2 FQNEAQ (reference sequence). V dropped 5 bases and J dropped 2 bases, with 12 bases sitting between them. The CDR3 DNA, read in part, is TGTGCCAGCAGCGAAGGTTGGCCTAACACCGGGGAG. Translating gives CASSEGWPNTGE. The whole CDR3 sequence reads CASSEGWPNTGELFF.

Details on this clone: The read stops 3 residues short of the end of the CDR3; the missing end is completed from the germline J gene. The rearrangement joins TRBV7-2 to TRBJ1-2; TRBD1 matches 7 bases. The CDR3 length is 14 residues. Germline CDR1 and CDR2: SGHTA and FQGNSA. The J segment lost 2 bases and the V segment lost 1 base, leaving 1 base of the junction unmatched. The CDR3 bases that were read are TGTGCCAGCAGCTTAGACAGGGGAAACTATGGC. Its protein is CASSLDRGNYG. The CDR3 in its entirety is CASSLDRGNYGYTF. Looking up the rest from reference TRBV7-2 and TRBJ1-2 gives the full variable domain: GAGVSQSPSNKVTEKGKDVELRCDPISGHTALYWYRQSLGQGLEFLIYFQGNSAPDKSGLPSDRFSAERTGGSVSTLTIQRTQQEDSAVYLCASSLDRGNYGYTFGSGTRLTVV.

As concerns this clone: The read ends 3 residues before the CDR3 terminus; that terminus is restored from the germline J gene. V usage is TRBV30 and J usage is TRBJ1-3; TRBD1 agrees at 9 bases. The CDR3 sequence is 13 residues long. V trimming: 4 bases; J trimming: 5 bases; junction bases outside the gene matches: 3. Germline assignment: CDR1 GTSNPN and CDR2 SVGIG (reference sequence). The CDR3 sequence: CAWNRGLRNTIYF. The CDR3 bases that were read are TGTGCCTGGAACAGGGGGCTCCGAAACACC.

As to this clone: The read stops 3 residues short of the end of the CDR3; the missing end is completed from the germline J gene. The chain combines TRBV18 with TRBJ2-7, with 7 bases that match TRBD1. Trimming removed 0 bases from V and 0 bases from J; junction bases left unmatched: 2. The germline V gene has CDR1 KGHSH and CDR2 LQKENI. The CDR3 sequence is 15 residues long. CDR3 amino acids: CASSPPGQSSYEQYF. The sequenced CDR3 bases are TGTGCCAGCTCACCACCGGGACAGTCCTCCTACGAG.

This clone has more than one count but fewer than ten. The read ends 3 residues before the CDR3 terminus; that terminus is restored from the germline J gene. The chain recombines TRBV7-2 with TRBJ2-7, with a possible D match to TRBD1 (6 bases). This CDR3 has 14 residues. CDR1 and CDR2 from the germline V gene are SGHTA and FQGNSA. The V end was cut by 5 bases, the J end by 3 bases, with 14 bases between. This CDR3 is CASSTQQGYYEQYF. CDR3 DNA (partial): TGTGCCAGCAGCACACAACAGGGTTACTACGAG.

About this clone itself: The CDR3 extends 3 residues past the end of the read, so its final part is completed from the germline J gene. V and J are TRBV6-1 and TRBJ1-3, with D maybe TRBD1 (5 bases). This CDR3 region has 16 residues. Germline V gene sequence: CDR1 MNHNS, CDR2 SASEGT. Trimming shortened V by 1 base and J by 0 bases, and 10 bases separated the two germline ends. CDR3 DNA, as far as it was read: TGTGCCAGCAGTGAAGTTCCAGGGCACTCTGGAAACACC. It translates to CASSEVPGHSGNT. The entire CDR3 reads CASSEVPGHSGNTIYF.

This clone was counted between two and nine times. Partial CDR3 DNA: TGTGCCAGCACTCATACTACTGAAGAGACC. Its protein is CASTHTTEET. The complete CDR3 reads CASTHTTEETQYF. The chain combines TRBV5-6 with TRBJ2-5; D remains unclear. The sequenced fragment ends 3 residues before the CDR3 boundary, so the rest is inferred from the germline J gene. Germline CDR1 and CDR2: SGHDT and YYEEEE. V gave up 6 bases and J gave up 3 bases, with 12 bases separating them. The CDR3 runs to 13 residues.

This clone occurred a few times. The read gets to within 3 residues of the CDR3 end, and the germline J gene fills in the rest. The chain combines TRBV7-2 with TRBJ2-1; D not certain. In germline, CDR1 is SGHTA, CDR2 FQGNSA. V was trimmed by 8 bases and J by 0 bases, leaving 14 bases between them. This CDR3 contains 15 residues. The DNA read from the CDR3 is TGTGCCAGCGGTTACAGCCCGAGCTCCTACAATGAG. This codes for CASGYSPSSYNE. The whole CDR3 is CASGYSPSSYNEQFF.

Turning to this clone: With the read ending 3 residues before the CDR3 end, the germline J gene is used to fill in that end. This chain joins TRBV7-2 and TRBJ2-7, with D maybe TRBD2 (5 bases). The CDR3 consists of 13 residues. Germline V CDR1 and CDR2: SGHTA, FQGNSA. The V end was cut by 10 bases, the J end by 6 bases, with 19 bases between. Partial CDR3 DNA: TGTGCCATTTCCGTATCCCCGGGGAGCGAG. Amino acid sequence: CAISVSPGSE. The full CDR3 protein is CAISVSPGSEQYF.

In its sample, this clone was seen a few times. The CDR3 is cut off 3 residues early in the read; its end comes from the germline J gene. The chain carries TRBV19 and TRBJ2-7; 7 nucleotides match TRBD1. V dropped 5 bases and J dropped 1; count of bases not matched to a gene: 14. CDR1 is LNHDA and CDR2 is SQIVND in the germline V gene (reference sequence). The CDR3 is 17 amino acids. Incomplete CDR3 DNA: TGTGCCAGTAGTCTTTCCTCCGGGACAGCTTATTCCTACGAG. Translated, it gives CASSLSSGTAYSYE. The whole CDR3 reads CASSLSSGTAYSYEQYF.